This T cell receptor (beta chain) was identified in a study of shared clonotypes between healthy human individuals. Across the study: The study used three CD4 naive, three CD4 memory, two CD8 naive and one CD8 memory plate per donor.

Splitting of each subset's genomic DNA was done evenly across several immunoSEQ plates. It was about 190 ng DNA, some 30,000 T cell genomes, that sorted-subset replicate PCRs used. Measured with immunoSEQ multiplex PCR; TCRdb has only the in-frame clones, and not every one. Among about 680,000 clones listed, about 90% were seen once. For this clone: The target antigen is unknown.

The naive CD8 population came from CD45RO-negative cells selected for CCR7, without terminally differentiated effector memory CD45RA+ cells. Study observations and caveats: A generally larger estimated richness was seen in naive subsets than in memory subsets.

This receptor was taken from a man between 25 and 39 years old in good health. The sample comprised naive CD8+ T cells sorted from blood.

The CDR3 coding sequence is TGCGCCAGCACCCTCGGACTAGCCGTAGATGAGCAGTTCTTC. As protein: CASTLGLAVDEQFF. The chain joins TRBV10-2 to TRBJ2-1; 8 bases are shared with TRBD2. CDR3 length: 14 residues. V shed 7 bases and J 8 bases; nucleotides not matched to a gene: 10. Germline V gene data show CDR1 as WSHSY and CDR2 as SAAADI.